The 30 T cell receptor beta chains below all came from one sample that was sequenced in a study of cytomegalovirus exposure and HLA in healthy donors. PCR primers comprised 60 Vbeta and 13 Jbeta primers. Measured with immunoSEQ multiplex PCR; TCRdb has only the in-frame clones, and not every one. This table holds about 160,000 clones, more than 80% found once. Sample: PBMCs. Receptors were obtained from a woman between 50 and 59 years old in good health and CMV-seronegative.

A few counts support this clone. The sample contains more than one DNA sequence encoding this CDR3. The chain employs TRBV4-1 and TRBJ2-2; possibly TRBD1 for D (5 bases). Germline values: CDR1 MGHRA, CDR2 YSYEKL. The V end lost 4 bases, the J end lost 4 bases, and 10 bases lay between the germline ends. The CDR3 spans 14 residues. CDR3 in amino acids: CASSPQGSTGELFF. The CDR3 DNA sequence: TGCGCCAGCAGCCCCCAGGGTAGCACCGGGGAGCTGTTTTTT.

This clone has ten or more counts. The chain carries TRBV7-9 and TRBJ2-1; D is unresolved. This CDR3 is built from 15 residues. From germline, CDR1 is SEHNR and CDR2 FQNEAQ (reference sequence). The V gene lost 5 bases and the J gene lost 1 base, with 12 bases spanning the gap. Here the CDR3 reads CASSRAFGSYNEQFF. The DNA of the CDR3 is TGTGCCAGCAGCCGCGCGTTCGGGTCCTACAATGAGCAGTTCTTC.

The J gene is TRBJ2-2, the V gene TRBV9, with 14 bases fitting TRBD2. CDR1 and CDR2 (germline): SGDLS, YYNGEE. The CDR3 consists of 18 residues. The V segment lost 2 bases and the J segment 3 bases; nucleotides outside the gene matches: 6. CDR3 bases: TGTGCCAGCAGCGTGACTAGCGGGGGGGCCGGGTACACCGGGGAGCTGTTTTTT. Translating gives CASSVTSGGAGYTGELFF.

This clone was found a few times. This chain links TRBV11-2 with TRBJ1-3, with a weak D call TRBD1 (5 bases). The length of the CDR3 is 13 residues. V was shortened by 5 bases and J by 7 bases, with 12 bases between the two germline ends. Germline V gene sequence: CDR1 SGHAT, CDR2 FQNNGV. CDR3 nucleotides: TGTGCCAGCAGCAAAGAAGGGGTTAACACCATATATTTT. Its protein is CASSKEGVNTIYF.

The chain recombines TRBV5-4 with TRBJ1-2, with a weak D call TRBD1 (5 bases). V was shortened by 0 bases and J by 8 bases, with 17 bases between the two germline ends. This CDR3 is built from 15 residues. The germline V gene has CDR1 SGHNT and CDR2 YYREEE (reference sequence). The CDR3 loop is CASSLEGVGSRGYTF. The CDR3, as DNA: TGTGCCAGCAGCTTGGAAGGGGTCGGGTCGAGGGGCTACACCTTC.

The chain combines TRBV30 with TRBJ2-2; D unresolved. The CDR3 contains 14 residues. Germline V gene data show CDR1 as GTSNPN and CDR2 as SVGIG (reference sequence). Trimming took off 2 bases at V and 0 bases at J, with 7 bases between the two ends. The DNA of the CDR3 is TGTGCCTGGAGTTCACTAACGAACACCGGGGAGCTGTTTTTT. This translates into CAWSSLTNTGELFF.

The gene calls are TRBV7-2 and TRBJ2-3; D remains ambiguous. The CDR3 runs 13 residues. The V gene lost 3 bases and the J gene lost 4 bases, with 8 bases spanning the gap. The germline V gene has CDR1 SGHTA and CDR2 FQGNSA. CDR3 sequence (DNA): TGTGCCAGCAGCTTTGGCGGAGCAGATACGCAGTATTTT. Its translation: CASSFGGADTQYF.

In this sample, this clone turned up once. V and J are TRBV11-1 and TRBJ2-7; 10 bases are shared with TRBD1. The germline gives CDR1 SGHAT, CDR2 FQDESV (reference sequence). The CDR3 loop spans 14 amino acids. J was trimmed by 6 bases and V by 5 bases; bases with no gene match: 7. CDR3 DNA: TGTGCCAGCAGCCGGGACAGGGGAAAGGGCGAGCAGTACTTC. Translated, it gives CASSRDRGKGEQYF.

This chain links TRBV28 with TRBJ2-7; 7 positions agree with TRBD2. After removal of 4 bases from V and 5 bases from J, the junction contained 5 bases not matched to a gene. CDR3 length: 13 amino acids. From germline, CDR1 is MDHEN and CDR2 SYDVKM. CDR3 DNA sequence: TGTGCCAGCAGTTGGACGGGAGGCGACGAGCAGTACTTC. This encodes CASSWTGGDEQYF.

The chain couples TRBV2 to TRBJ1-4; 9 positions match TRBD1. The trim removed 5 bases at V and 15 bases at J, leaving 16 bases unmatched. Germline V gene sequence: CDR1 SNHLY, CDR2 FYNNEI. The CDR3 spans 15 residues. The CDR3 here is CASSPPGQGIFKLFF. DNA for the CDR3: TGTGCCAGCAGTCCCCCAGGACAGGGGATCTTCAAATTGTTTTTT.

This clone was counted a few times. V is TRBV4-2 and J is TRBJ2-7; the D gene is possibly TRBD2 (7 bases). CDR3 length equals 13 residues. V was trimmed by 3 bases and J by 9 bases, leaving 15 bases between them. The germline V gene encodes CDR1 LGHNA and CDR2 YNFKEQ. CDR3 sequence reads: CASSQEGGRAQYF. The CDR3 DNA is TGTGCCAGCAGCCAGGAGGGGGGGCGGGCGCAGTACTTC.

The chain has TRBV19 and TRBJ2-7, with 12 bases lining up with TRBD2. CDR1 and CDR2 (germline): LNHDA, SQIVND (reference sequence). The CDR3 contains 16 residues. Unmatched junction bases numbered 8, after V lost 5 bases and J lost 3 bases. The DNA for the CDR3 is TGTGCCAGTAGTCCGGAGACTAGCGGGGGCCTCTACGAGCAGTACTTC. Its translation is CASSPETSGGLYEQYF.

The chain links TRBV4-2 to TRBJ2-7; D is possibly TRBD1 (5 bases). Between the trimmed V and J ends, which lost 0 bases and 4 bases, there was a span of 7 bases. The germline gives CDR1 LGHNA, CDR2 YNFKEQ. The CDR3 extends over 13 amino acids. CDR3 sequence: CASSQERGYEQYF. In nucleotides, the CDR3 is TGTGCCAGCAGCCAAGAAAGGGGTTACGAGCAGTACTTC.

The chain recombines TRBV25-1 with TRBJ1-1; 8 nucleotides align to TRBD1. Germline values: CDR1 MGHDK, CDR2 SYGVNS. J gave up 4 bases and V 4 bases, and 5 bases lay outside the gene matches. The CDR3 spans 14 residues. CDR3 region: CASSVNTGGTEAFF. The CDR3 DNA follows: TGTGCCAGCAGTGTAAACACAGGGGGCACTGAAGCTTTCTTT.

This clone was seen just once. The genes are TRBV28 and TRBJ2-1; D not certain. Germline lookup yields CDR1 MDHEN and CDR2 SYDVKM. V was clipped by 5 bases and J by 4 bases, with 15 bases between them. The CDR3 covers 15 residues. The CDR3 here is CASSQYRSMYNEQFF. CDR3 in DNA: TGTGCCAGCAGTCAGTATAGGAGTATGTACAATGAGCAGTTCTTC.

The chain links TRBV19 to TRBJ2-1; tentative D call: TRBD1 (7 bases). Trimming shortened V by 6 bases and J by 4 bases, and 16 bases separated the two germline ends. This CDR3 region has 15 residues. The germline V gene has CDR1 LNHDA and CDR2 SQIVND (reference sequence). The CDR3 loop reads CASRDPSGGYNEQFF. CDR3 DNA sequence: TGTGCCAGTAGGGATCCTTCAGGGGGGTACAATGAGCAGTTCTTC.

The chain uses TRBV5-1 and TRBJ2-1; 9 bases map to TRBD1. Germline V gives CDR1 SGHRS, CDR2 YFSETQ. V was clipped by 3 bases and J by 4 bases; unmatched bases: 14. The CDR3 spans 18 residues. CDR3 sequence (DNA): TGCGCCAGCAGCTCCCTATATTCCGGGACAGGGAGTTACAATGAGCAGTTCTTC. Protein sequence: CASSSLYSGTGSYNEQFF.

This clone was seen a few times. The V call is TRBV6-6, the J call TRBJ2-2, with 7 bases matching TRBD1. CDR1 MNHNY and CDR2 SVGAGI come from the germline V gene (reference sequence). There are 15 residues in the CDR3. The trim removed 2 bases at V and 3 bases at J, leaving 3 bases unmatched. The CDR3 DNA reads TGTGCCAGCAGTTACAGGGGGCGCGACACCGGGGAGCTGTTTTTT. Amino acids: CASSYRGRDTGELFF.

The chain links TRBV18 to TRBJ1-6; 7 bases align to TRBD1. V dropped 3 bases and J dropped 3; count of bases not matched to a gene: 5. The length of the CDR3 is 16 residues. In germline, CDR1 is KGHSH, CDR2 LQKENI. The DNA of the CDR3 is TGTGCCAGCTCACCTGATAGACAGGGCTATAATTCACCCCTCCACTTT. Encoded protein: CASSPDRQGYNSPLHF.

The chain links TRBV10-1 to TRBJ1-3; TRBD1 is a possible D gene (5 bases). The CDR3 consists of 15 residues. Germline CDR1 is WNHNN and CDR2 is SYGVQD (reference sequence). V lost 5 bases, J lost 2 bases, and 13 bases lay in between. CDR3 residues: CASSPTVQPGNTIYF. In DNA form, the CDR3 reads TGCGCCAGCAGTCCGACAGTGCAACCTGGAAACACCATATATTTT.

The rearrangement joins TRBV6-6 to TRBJ2-5, with 8 bases lining up with TRBD2. The CDR3 runs 14 residues. The J segment lost 5 bases and the V segment lost 0 bases, leaving 2 bases of the junction unmatched. CDR1 is MNHNY and CDR2 is SVGAGI in the germline V gene (reference sequence). CDR3: CASSYSPSGETQYF. The CDR3 DNA follows: TGTGCCAGCAGTTACTCACCTAGCGGGGAGACCCAGTACTTC.

The V and J genes are TRBV7-2 and TRBJ2-7; 12 bases align to TRBD2. The CDR3 is 14 amino acids. The J segment lost 10 bases and the V segment lost 4 bases, leaving 8 bases of the junction unmatched. CDR1 and CDR2 from the germline V gene are SGHTA and FQGNSA. In nucleotides, the CDR3 is TGTGCCAGCAGCTCTTCCGGGACTAGCGGGTCACAGTACTTC. This codes for CASSSSGTSGSQYF.

The chain carries TRBV7-2 and TRBJ2-3; 9 nucleotides line up with TRBD2. Germline values: CDR1 SGHTA, CDR2 FQGNSA. The CDR3 runs to 12 residues. Trimming removed 3 bases from V and 14 bases from J; junction bases left unmatched: 6. The CDR3, as DNA: TGTGCCAGCAGCTTCCCGGGACTAGCTCCGTATTTT. Translation: CASSFPGLAPYF.

The genes are TRBV5-1 and TRBJ2-3; TRBD2 aligns across 11 bases. The CDR3 loop spans 17 amino acids. CDR1 and CDR2 (germline): SGHRS, YFSETQ. V shed 0 bases and J 2 bases; nucleotides not matched to a gene: 5. CDR3 nucleotide sequence: TGCGCCAGCAGCTTGGGAGTAGCGGGGGGGAACACAGATACGCAGTATTTT. Protein sequence: CASSLGVAGGNTDTQYF.

This chain links TRBV7-2 with TRBJ1-2; the D gene is possibly TRBD1 (5 bases). CDR1 and CDR2 from the germline V gene are SGHTA and FQGNSA. V gave up 2 bases and J gave up 4 bases, with 20 bases separating them. The CDR3 loop spans 17 amino acids. DNA of the CDR3: TGTGCCAGCAGCTTAAGTAGGACCAGGGCAAGTGCCTATGGCTACACCTTC. Its protein product is CASSLSRTRASAYGYTF.

The chain joins TRBV6-5 to TRBJ1-1; unclear D gene. Germline V lookup: CDR1 MNHEY, CDR2 SVGAGI. Trimming stripped 7 bases from V and 7 bases from J, with 16 bases between. This CDR3 region has 13 residues. CDR3 bases: TGTGCCAGCACCTCCACGGGGAGTGGTGAAGCTTTCTTT. Its protein product is CASTSTGSGEAFF.

This clone was observed a single time. Other nucleotide sequences in the sample specify the same CDR3. The chain is built from TRBV19 and TRBJ2-2, with D perhaps TRBD1 (5 bases). This CDR3 is built from 12 residues. V was pared by 10 bases and J by 8 bases, with 14 bases between. The germline V gene encodes CDR1 LNHDA and CDR2 SQIVND (reference sequence). The CDR3 sequence: CATTGLFGELFF. The CDR3 DNA is TGTGCCACTACAGGTTTATTTGGGGAGCTGTTTTTT.

The chain uses TRBV5-3 and TRBJ1-1; possible D gene TRBD1, 5 bases. TRBV5-3 is recorded as an ORF, its role being uncertain. The V end was cut by 4 bases, the J end by 5 bases, with 18 bases between. The CDR3 is 15 amino acids. CDR3 in amino acids: CARSGGRGDGTEAFF. The CDR3 DNA reads TGTGCCAGAAGCGGGGGGAGGGGTGATGGAACTGAAGCTTTCTTT.

The chain links TRBV28 to TRBJ2-2; TRBD1 matches 7 bases. The junction had 5 bases not matched to a gene; V was cut back by 6 bases and J by 4 bases. The CDR3 is 14 residues long. Germline V gene sequence: CDR1 MDHEN, CDR2 SYDVKM. The CDR3 is CASSQQGFTGELFF. CDR3 DNA: TGTGCCAGCAGCCAACAGGGGTTCACCGGGGAGCTGTTTTTT.

The chain uses TRBV18 and TRBJ2-7, with a possible D match to TRBD1 (7 bases). There are 15 residues in the CDR3. V lost 3 bases and J lost 4, with 16 bases in between. From germline, CDR1 is KGHSH and CDR2 LQKENI. In nucleotides, the CDR3 is TGTGCCAGCTCACCTACCGACAGGGCGGGGTACGAGCAGTACTTC. Its translation is CASSPTDRAGYEQYF.